Listed here is a single T cell receptor beta chain. The target antigen is unknown. The data were obtained in a study of T cell repertoires in cytomegalovirus infection. Study details: An indication of both CMV infection and matching HLA type came from public TCR beta signatures. Study conclusions and caveats: The cumulative frequency of public TCR beta families identified carriers of CMV plus the relevant HLA.

TCRdb analysed the reads with MiXCR anew, one entry per CDR3 protein. The sample records tens of thousands of distinct CDR3 sequences, approximately 22% being singletons. Sequencing was carried out using PBMCs, sequenced either directly or after in vitro stimulation (not recorded which). The receptor's source is a human donor in good health (CMV status not recorded). Some clones in this sample may be carry-over from other donors' samples.

The CDR3 loop reads CASSYFRGERNNQPQHF. The CDR3 nucleotides read TGTGCCAGTAGTTATTTTAGGGGGGAAAGAAACAATCAGCCCCAGCATTTT. The chain links TRBV19 to TRBJ1-5, with a possible D match to TRBD1 (6 bases). Trimming removed 5 bases at V and 3 bases at J, with 20 bases between. Germline V gives CDR1 LNHDA, CDR2 SQIVND (reference sequence). This CDR3 has 17 amino acids. Full variable domain (rest looked up from reference TRBV19 and TRBJ1-5): DGGITQSPKYLFRKEGQNVTLSCEQNLNHDAMYWYRQDPGQGLRLIYYSQIVNDFQKGDIAEGYSVSREKKESFPLTVTSAQKNPTAFYLCASSYFRGERNNQPQHFGDGTRLSIL.